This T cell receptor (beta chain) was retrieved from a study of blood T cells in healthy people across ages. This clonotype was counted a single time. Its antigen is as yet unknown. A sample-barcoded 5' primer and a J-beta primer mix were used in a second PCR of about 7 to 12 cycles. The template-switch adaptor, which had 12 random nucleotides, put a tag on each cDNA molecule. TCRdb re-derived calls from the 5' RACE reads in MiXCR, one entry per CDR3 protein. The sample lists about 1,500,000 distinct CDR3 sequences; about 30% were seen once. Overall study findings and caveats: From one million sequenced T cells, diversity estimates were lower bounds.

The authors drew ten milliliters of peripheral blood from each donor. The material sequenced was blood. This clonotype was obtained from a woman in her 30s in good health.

The CDR3: CASSLGSGSRNQPQHF. The CDR3 nucleotides read TGTGCCAGCAGCTTAGGGAGTGGGAGCCGCAATCAGCCCCAGCATTTT. V usage is TRBV7-9 and J usage is TRBJ1-5, with D uncertain. The germline CDR1 and CDR2 sequences are SEHNR and FQNEAQ (reference sequence). This CDR3 has 16 amino acids. Deletions cut 1 base from V and 2 bases from J, with 12 bases between.